This paragraph reports one T cell receptor beta chain. The CDR3 is made up of 13 amino acids. Between the trimmed V and J ends, which lost 3 bases and 0 bases, there was a span of 6 bases. The data belong to a study of blood T cell repertoires in COVID-19. Study background: Sites in the United States, Italy and Spain provided acute and convalescent COVID-19 samples. PBMCs, B-cell-depleted T cells, or T cells provided the cDNA or gDNA that made up the material.

The authors' processing: Counts of nucleated cells, estimated from reference gene primer amplification, were obtained. Clones were read by immunoSEQ multiplex PCR, and TCRdb kept only the in-frame ones, dropping some. V, J and clone size derive from that table, while D and trimming were established from the DNA sequence. This table holds fewer than 250,000 clones, around 84% found once. Sequencing was done on a sample of peripheral blood. This TCR came from a woman of 80 years or more with COVID-19, enrolled during active disease. V and J are TRBV12-3 or TRBV12-4 and TRBJ2-7; D not certain. CDR3 DNA sequence: TGTGCCAGCAGTTTTTCCCTCTCCTACGAGCAGTACGTC. Amino acids: CASSFSLSYEQYV.